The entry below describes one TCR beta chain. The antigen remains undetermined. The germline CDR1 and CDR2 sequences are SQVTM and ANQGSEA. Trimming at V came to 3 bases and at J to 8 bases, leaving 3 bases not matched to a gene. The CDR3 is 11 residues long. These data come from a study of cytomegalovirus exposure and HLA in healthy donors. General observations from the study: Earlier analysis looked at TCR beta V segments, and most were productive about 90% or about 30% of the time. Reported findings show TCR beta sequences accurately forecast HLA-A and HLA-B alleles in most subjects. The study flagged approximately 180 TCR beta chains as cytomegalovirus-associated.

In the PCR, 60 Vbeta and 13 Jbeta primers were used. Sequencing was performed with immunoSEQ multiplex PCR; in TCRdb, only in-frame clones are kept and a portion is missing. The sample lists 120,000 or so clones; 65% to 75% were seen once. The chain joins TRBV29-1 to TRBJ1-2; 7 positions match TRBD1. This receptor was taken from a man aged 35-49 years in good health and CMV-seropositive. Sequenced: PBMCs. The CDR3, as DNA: TGCAGCGTTGAGGGACAGTTCGGCTACACCTTC. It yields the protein CSVEGQFGYTF.